This TCR beta chain was sequenced in a study of blood T cell repertoires in COVID-19. Study-level information: There were acute and convalescent COVID-19 samples, and they came from the United States, Italy and Spain.

Repertoires were generated with immunoSEQ multiplex PCR, while TCRdb's copy carries only in-frame clones and drops some. The repertoire holds some 130,000 clones, with approximately 86% as singletons. Patients in Seattle were enrolled during active infection, then followed longitudinally. This TCR came from a woman in her 70s with COVID-19, enrolled during active disease. Input material: peripheral blood.

The CDR3 reads CASSSVADYGYTF. The CDR3, as DNA: TGCGCCAGCAGCTCAGTAGCGGACTATGGCTACACCTTC. The rearrangement joins TRBV5-1 to TRBJ1-2; D is uncertain. Germline CDR1 SGHRS, CDR2 YFSETQ. V lost 3 bases and J 3 bases, leaving 9 bases between the germline ends. This CDR3 region has 13 residues.